These 20 T cell receptor beta chains came from one sample sequenced in a study of CD8 T cells in ankylosing spondylitis. Regarding the study as a whole: What appeared characteristic of ankylosing spondylitis blood was a TCR beta motif of fewer than ten highly homologous variants.

No antigen has been assigned to these receptors. Each CDR3 protein gets one entry after TCRdb re-called the 5' RACE reads with MiXCR. The table includes around 220,000 distinct CDR3 sequences, approximately 20% detected once. The sample was blood, either unsorted or a sorted T cell fraction (not recorded which). These receptor sequences come from a male donor with ankylosing spondylitis.

This clonotype has a handful of counts. This chain joins TRBV29-1 and TRBJ2-1; 8 bases map to TRBD1. Per germline, CDR1 SQVTM and CDR2 ANQGSEA. Trimming removed 0 bases from V and 6 bases from J; junction bases left unmatched: 7. The length of the CDR3 is 15 residues. DNA for the CDR3: TGCAGCGTTGAAGACGGGGACAGGATCCTCAATGAGCAGTTCTTC. This gives the protein CSVEDGDRILNEQFF.

The chain combines TRBV29-1 with TRBJ2-7, with D perhaps matching TRBD2 (7 bases). Trimming shortened V by 1 base and J by 6 bases, and 19 bases separated the two germline ends. The germline V gene encodes CDR1 SQVTM and CDR2 ANQGSEA. CDR3 size: 15 residues. CDR3 coding DNA: TGCAGCGTTGAAGGCCTCTGGGGGGGGCTCCCCGAGCAGTACTTC. Translated, it gives CSVEGLWGGLPEQYF.

This clonotype was observed a handful of times. The J gene is TRBJ2-3, the V gene TRBV12-3 or TRBV12-4, with D unclear. V lost 2 bases to trimming and J lost 2 bases, with 11 bases between them. The CDR3 covers 15 residues. The CDR3 region has the DNA TGTGCCAGCAGTTTACGTTCGCAGCTCACAGATACGCAGTATTTT. Translated, it gives CASSLRSQLTDTQYF.

The table lists this clonotype with a few counts. This rearrangement joins TRBV5-6 to TRBJ1-1, with a possible D match to TRBD1 (5 bases). The germline CDR1 and CDR2 sequences are SGHDT and YYEEEE. The CDR3 runs to 15 residues. Trimming took 0 bases from V and 5 from J, leaving 14 bases between them. The CDR3 region is CASSLERTSGTEAFF. CDR3 bases: TGTGCCAGCAGCTTGGAACGGACATCGGGGACTGAAGCTTTCTTT.

This clonotype has a count of ten or more. The chain combines TRBV12-3 or TRBV12-4 with TRBJ2-3; D not resolved. V was clipped by 1 base and J by 6 bases, with 5 bases between them. The CDR3 has 12 amino acids. The chain's CDR3 is CASSLVDDTQYF. For the CDR3, the DNA is TGTGCCAGCAGTTTAGTTGATGATACGCAGTATTTT.

The V call is TRBV27, the J call TRBJ1-1; D is perhaps TRBD1 (6 bases). The V gene's germline CDR1 is MNHEY and CDR2 SMNVEV (reference sequence). Trimming left V 5 bases short and J 10 bases short, with 11 bases between. There are 11 residues in the CDR3. The CDR3 sequence is CASSIQGRAFF. The CDR3 DNA is TGTGCCAGCAGTATACAGGGAAGAGCTTTCTTT.

The rearrangement uses TRBV7-9 and TRBJ2-7; TRBD1 matches 11 bases. After removal of 5 bases from V and 5 bases from J, the junction contained 8 bases not matched to a gene. The CDR3 length is 15 residues. Germline V gives CDR1 SEHNR, CDR2 FQNEAQ (reference sequence). CDR3: CASSPGQGAMNEQYF. The CDR3 DNA is TGTGCCAGCAGCCCCGGACAGGGGGCGATGAACGAGCAGTACTTC.

This clonotype appeared many times. V and J are TRBV12-3 or TRBV12-4 and TRBJ1-6, with 11 bases that match TRBD1. Trimming removed 5 bases from V and 14 bases from J; junction bases left unmatched: 11. The CDR3 extends over 15 amino acids. CDR3 in DNA: TGTGCCAGCAGTACCGGGACAGGGGGTGGTAGAGCCCTCCACTTT. Protein product: CASSTGTGGGRALHF.

V and J are TRBV7-9 and TRBJ2-3, with 9 nucleotides matching TRBD2. Unmatched junction bases numbered 17, after V lost 5 bases and J lost 8 bases. This CDR3 spans 17 amino acids. Germline assignment: CDR1 SEHNR and CDR2 FQNEAQ (reference sequence). The CDR3 spells CASSPGLGGRALGTQYF. CDR3 sequence (DNA): TGTGCCAGCAGCCCCGGACTAGGCGGGAGGGCTTTAGGTACGCAGTATTTT.

This clonotype came up a few times. This chain connects TRBV6-1 to TRBJ2-5; D gene uncertain. The CDR3 is 13 amino acids. The germline V and J ends were trimmed by 4 bases and 1 base, with 7 bases remaining between them. CDR1 and CDR2 (germline): MNHNS, SASEGT. DNA of the CDR3: TGTGCCAGCAGTGCTCTCACCCAAGAGACCCAGTACTTC. Translating it yields CASSALTQETQYF.

The chain is built from TRBV5-5 and TRBJ2-5; 11 bases match TRBD2. V lost 3 bases and J lost 5; bases outside the gene matches: 12. Germline CDR1 SGHKS, CDR2 YYEKEE (reference sequence). The CDR3 covers 17 residues. This CDR3 is CASSSKQGLAVWETQYF. The CDR3 bases are TGTGCCAGCAGCTCTAAACAGGGACTAGCGGTATGGGAGACCCAGTACTTC.

There are many counts of this clonotype. The chain carries TRBV27 and TRBJ2-7, with TRBD1 as a possible D gene (5 bases). Germline V gene lookup returns CDR1 MNHEY and CDR2 SMNVEV (reference sequence). The CDR3 is 13 residues long. The V end was cut by 4 bases, the J end by 2 bases, with 9 bases between. The CDR3 DNA is TGTGCCAGCAGTTCAGGGTCTGCCTACGAGCAGTACTTC. Translating it yields CASSSGSAYEQYF.

This chain joins TRBV21-1 and TRBJ2-7; the DNA was not compared with TRBD2, the D call given in the table. TRBV21-1 has pseudogene status. The CDR3 consists of 12 residues. The CDR3 nucleotides read TGTGCCAGCAGCCAGACTAGCGGGACCCGGTACTTC. Residues: CASSQTSGTRYF.

This rearrangement joins TRBV7-2 to TRBJ2-7; D is uncertain. The CDR3 has 12 residues. Between the trimmed V and J ends, which lost 3 bases and 6 bases, there was a span of 9 bases. Germline assignment: CDR1 SGHTA and CDR2 FQGNSA. The CDR3 sequence is CASSFFRAEQYF. The CDR3, as DNA: TGTGCCAGCAGCTTCTTCCGGGCCGAGCAGTACTTC.

The chain recombines TRBV11-2 with TRBJ2-5; 13 bases are a match to TRBD2. The CDR3 loop spans 16 amino acids. From germline, CDR1 is SGHAT and CDR2 FQNNGV. V shed 4 bases and J 2 bases; nucleotides not matched to a gene: 4. The CDR3 loop reads CASSWTSGGPQETQYF. CDR3 DNA sequence: TGTGCCAGCAGCTGGACTAGCGGGGGACCACAAGAGACCCAGTACTTC.

On this clonotype: Its ends do not fully match the called genes, so a read error is possible. DNA of the CDR3: TGTGCCAGCAGCATAGCGGGGGAGATCTACAATGAGCAGTTCTTC. Amino acid sequence: CASSIAGEIYNEQFF. V and J are TRBV7-8 and TRBJ2-1; 9 bases match TRBD2. This CDR3 is 15 amino acids long. Looked up from germline, CDR1 is SGHVS and CDR2 is FQNEAQ. Full variable domain (outside the CDR3, taken from reference TRBV7-8 and TRBJ2-1): GAGVSQSPRYKVAKRGQDVALRCDPISGHVSLFWYQQALGQGPEFLTYFQNEAQLDKSGLPSDRFFAERPEGSVSTLKIQRTQQEDSAVYLCASSIAGEIYNEQFFGPGTRLTVL.

The genes are TRBV29-1 and TRBJ1-2; 8 nucleotides line up with TRBD1. The CDR3 contains 13 residues. Germline V gene data show CDR1 as SQVTM and CDR2 as ANQGSEA. With 6 bases clipped from V and 8 bases from J, the junction kept 11 bases outside the gene matches. The CDR3 sequence: CSVTGDDNSGYTF. As DNA, the CDR3 is TGCAGCGTGACAGGGGATGATAATAGCGGCTACACCTTC.

This clonotype was observed a few times. The chain is built from TRBV7-6 and TRBJ1-1; TRBD1 matches 10 bases. CDR3 length: 16 amino acids. CDR1 SGHVS and CDR2 FNYEAQ come from the germline V gene. With V trimmed by 5 bases and J by 0 bases, 6 bases remained unmatched. CDR3 sequence (DNA): TGTGCCAGCAGCCCCGGGACAGGGGACATGAACACTGAAGCTTTCTTT. Protein product: CASSPGTGDMNTEAFF.

The V call is TRBV11-2, the J call TRBJ2-5; no firm D call. The CDR3 length is 17 residues. CDR1 is SGHAT and CDR2 is FQNNGV in the germline V gene. Trimming took 0 bases from V and 1 from J, leaving 15 bases between them. The CDR3 here is CASSLDLGLPLQETQYF. CDR3 DNA: TGTGCCAGCAGCTTAGATCTGGGCCTCCCTCTCCAAGAGACCCAGTACTTC.

The chain is built from TRBV27 and TRBJ1-2; the D is unclear. This CDR3 contains 14 residues. Trimming left V 6 bases short and J 4 bases short, with 15 bases between. From germline, CDR1 is MNHEY and CDR2 SMNVEV (reference sequence). CDR3 sequence (DNA): TGTGCCAGCAGCCCCCCGAATCCCCTCTATGGCTACACCTTC. The encoded protein is CASSPPNPLYGYTF.